This T cell receptor (beta chain) is from a study of HIV-infected children after antiretroviral therapy interruption. Across the study: Samples from the continuous-treatment group were taken at weeks 0, 48 and 150.

The treatment was: PENTA 11 planned treatment interruption arm or continuous ART arm. The TCR library was built from RNA with a 3' RACE protocol and unique molecular identifiers. TCRdb re-called the 3' RACE reads with MiXCR, one entry per CDR3 protein. Among some 51,000 distinct CDR3 sequences, 4.3% were seen once, and the ten largest hold 0.7%. V was pared by 0 bases and J by 3 bases, with 6 bases between. This CDR3 spans 13 amino acids. The germline V gene encodes CDR1 SGHDT and CDR2 YYEEEE. This TCR came from a pool of human donors with HIV. The chain links TRBV5-6 to TRBJ1-2, with a weak D call TRBD1 (5 bases). The material sequenced was CD45RA+ CD4+ T cells from PBMCs, pooled from several time points, taken from a donor given antiretroviral therapy, either interrupted or continuous. Subset: naive CD4+ CD45RA+ CD45RO- T cells. CDR3 coding DNA: TGTGCCAGCAGCTTGGTGGGGGACTATGGCTACACCTTC. Protein product: CASSLVGDYGYTF.